The 23 T cell receptor beta chains below were found in one sample sequenced in a study of blood T cells in healthy people across ages. Then a second PCR, running about 6 to 12 cycles, was carried out with a sample-barcoded 5' primer and a J-beta primer mix. Each CDR3 protein is one row after TCRdb ran MiXCR on the 5' RACE reads. This table has approximately 770,000 distinct CDR3 sequences, 58% appearing once. Sequences were obtained from blood. The receptors derive from a man aged 25 to 40 in good health.

V and J are TRBV20-1 and TRBJ2-5; 7 nucleotides agree with TRBD1. The J call may not be correct, given that the DNA end is closer to TRBJ2-7. The CDR3 sequence is 14 residues long. CDR1 DFQATT and CDR2 SNEGSKA come from the germline V gene (reference sequence). The CDR3 DNA follows: TGCAGTGCTAGGACGGACAGGTCAACCTACGAGCAGTACTTC. The encoded protein is CSARTDRSTYEQYF.

The chain recombines TRBV10-3 with TRBJ2-1; D might be TRBD2 (5 bases). CDR3 size: 14 residues. V lost 10 bases and J lost 4, with 17 bases in between. Germline CDR1 and CDR2: ENHRY and SYGVKD. The CDR3 bases are TGTGCCACCTCAGCGGAACGGATTTACAATGAGCAGTTCTTC. It codes for CATSAERIYNEQFF.

On this clonotype: The junction departs from germline at one end; a sequencing error may be responsible. The genes are TRBV3-1 and TRBJ2-7; TRBD2 matches 10 bases. Germline V gene sequence: CDR1 LGHDT, CDR2 YNNKEL (reference sequence). CDR3 length equals 15 residues. The CDR3 DNA is TGTGCCGGCAGCGGCCGGACTAGCGGATCCTACGAGCAGTACTTC. Protein product: CAGSGRTSGSYEQYF.

The J gene is TRBJ2-1, the V gene TRBV28; a possible D gene is TRBD2 (6 bases). The CDR3 spans 15 residues. The V gene lost 7 bases and the J gene lost 4 bases, with 17 bases spanning the gap. Germline V gene data show CDR1 as MDHEN and CDR2 as SYDVKM. The CDR3 loop is CASTPLRDSYNEQFF. The CDR3 DNA follows: TGTGCCAGCACTCCTCTCCGGGACTCGTACAATGAGCAGTTCTTC.

The chain is built from TRBV7-2 and TRBJ1-4; D is perhaps TRBD1 (5 bases). Germline CDR1 SGHTA, CDR2 FQGNSA. CDR3 length equals 14 residues. Trimming pared 5 bases from V and 8 bases from J, leaving 15 bases between. CDR3 amino acids: CASSPGTGQEKLFF. In DNA, the CDR3 is TGTGCCAGCAGCCCCGGGACGGGTCAGGAAAAACTGTTTTTT.

V usage is TRBV12-3 or TRBV12-4 and J usage is TRBJ1-6, with a tentative D call TRBD1 (5 bases). The CDR3 length is 15 residues. The V end was cut by 6 bases, the J end by 10 bases, with 19 bases between. CDR3 DNA: TGTGCCAGCAGAAGAACCCAGGGTTTTAACTCACCCCTCCACTTT. Protein: CASRRTQGFNSPLHF.

This clonotype was detected many times. The chain uses TRBV3-1 and TRBJ2-5; D uncertain. TRBJ2-7 matches the DNA end more closely, so the J call is doubtful. From germline, CDR1 is LGHDT and CDR2 YNNKEL (reference sequence). The CDR3 has 15 residues. The CDR3 coding sequence is TGTGCCAGCAGCCAAGATTTCACGGGCTCAGGCGAGCAGTACTTC. Translated, it gives CASSQDFTGSGEQYF.

This clonotype was observed a few times. V and J are TRBV20-1 and TRBJ2-1; D is undetermined. Germline V lookup: CDR1 DFQATT, CDR2 SNEGSKA (reference sequence). This CDR3 has 15 amino acids. Trimming removed 5 bases at V and 0 bases at J, with 14 bases between. This CDR3 is CSARLRGVSYNEQFF. In nucleotides, the CDR3 is TGCAGTGCTCGACTCCGTGGGGTCTCCTACAATGAGCAGTTCTTC.

The chain is built from TRBV11-2 and TRBJ2-3; perhaps D is TRBD1 or TRBD2 (6 bases each). V was trimmed by 3 bases and J by 6 bases, leaving 10 bases between them. The CDR3 is 13 amino acids. Germline V gene data show CDR1 as SGHAT and CDR2 as FQNNGV. CDR3 in DNA: TGTGCCAGCAGCTTCGGGGGCTTCGATACGCAGTATTTT. Translating gives CASSFGGFDTQYF. The whole variable domain, filled in from reference TRBV11-2 and TRBJ2-3, reads EAGVAQSPRYKIIEKRQSVAFWCNPISGHATLYWYQQILGQGPKLLIQFQNNGVVDDSQLPKDRFSAERLKGVDSTLKIQPAKLEDSAVYLCASSFGGFDTQYFGPGTRLTVL.

The J gene is TRBJ1-1, the V gene TRBV27, with a possible D match to TRBD1 (5 bases). With 1 base removed from V and 7 bases from J, the gap between germline ends came to 19 bases. This CDR3 has 16 residues. Germline V gives CDR1 MNHEY, CDR2 SMNVEV (reference sequence). Here the CDR3 DNA reads TGTGCCAGCAGTTTATGGGGCCCCACAGGTCAGGGTGAAGCTTTCTTT. Translated: CASSLWGPTGQGEAFF.

This clonotype was detected a few times. This chain joins TRBV29-1 and TRBJ2-5, with D maybe TRBD2 (5 bases). In germline, CDR1 is SQVTM, CDR2 ANQGSEA. This CDR3 region has 12 residues. Trimming removed 4 bases at V and 5 bases at J, with 11 bases between. The CDR3 reads CSVVTGEETQYF. CDR3 coding DNA: TGCAGCGTTGTAACCGGGGAGGAGACCCAGTACTTC. The variable domain in full, with the rest retrieved from reference TRBV29-1 and TRBJ2-5, is SAVISQKPSRDICQRGTSLTIQCQVDSQVTMMFWYRQQPGQSLTLIATANQGSEATYESGFVIDKFPISRPNLTFSTLTVSNMSPEDSSIYLCSVVTGEETQYFGPGTRLLVL.

The V and J genes are TRBV27 and TRBJ1-2; perhaps TRBD1 as D (5 bases). Looked up from germline, CDR1 is MNHEY and CDR2 is SMNVEV (reference sequence). CDR3 length: 13 amino acids. V shed 6 bases and J shed 8 bases, with 16 bases lying between them. The CDR3 loop reads CASSQRGRSGYTF. CDR3 nucleotides: TGTGCCAGCAGCCAGAGGGGCAGGTCGGGCTACACCTTC.

The V gene is TRBV12-3 or TRBV12-4, the J gene TRBJ1-2; D not certain. The CDR3 has 12 amino acids. V lost 3 bases and J 8 bases, leaving 10 bases between the germline ends. The CDR3 protein is CASSLYGRGYTF. In nucleotides, the CDR3 is TGTGCCAGCAGTTTGTACGGACGAGGCTACACCTTC.

This chain connects TRBV2 to TRBJ2-1; 10 bases fit TRBD2. Germline CDR1 and CDR2: SNHLY and FYNNEI. The ends lost 5 bases at V and 6 bases at J; junction bases unmatched: 4. CDR3 length: 14 amino acids. CDR3 bases: TGTGCCAGCAGTCAGCGGGAGGGCCCCAATGAGCAGTTCTTC. Translation gives CASSQREGPNEQFF.

On this clonotype: The junction differs from germline at one of its ends, possibly a read error. The V and J genes are TRBV12-3 or TRBV12-4 and TRBJ2-1; TRBD2 might be the D (5 bases). The CDR3 length is 16 residues. CDR3 region: CAGSLELEDFNNEQFF. In DNA, the CDR3 is TGTGCCGGCAGTTTAGAGTTAGAGGACTTTAACAATGAGCAGTTCTTC.

This chain connects TRBV4-1 to TRBJ2-1; possibly TRBD1 for D (7 bases). The CDR3 covers 16 residues. From germline, CDR1 is MGHRA and CDR2 YSYEKL. The ends were cut back, 2 bases at V and 3 bases at J, with 14 bases in the middle. The DNA of the CDR3 is TGCGCCAGCAGCCAAACGACAGGGAGGTTCTACAATGAGCAGTTCTTC. Translated: CASSQTTGRFYNEQFF.

V usage is TRBV5-1 and J usage is TRBJ2-7; tentative D call: TRBD2 (6 bases). Germline loops: CDR1 SGHRS, CDR2 YFSETQ. This CDR3 has 17 residues. Trimming shortened V by 4 bases and J by 2 bases, and 22 bases separated the two germline ends. This chain's CDR3 is CASSTSPIRDGAYEQYF. The CDR3 nucleotides are TGCGCCAGCAGCACTAGCCCGATCCGGGACGGTGCCTACGAGCAGTACTTC. The complete variable domain, with remaining parts taken from reference TRBV5-1 and TRBJ2-7, reads KAGVTQTPRYLIKTRGQQVTLSCSPISGHRSVSWYQQTPGQGLQFLFEYFSETQRNKGNFPGRFSGRQFSNSRSEMNVSTLELGDSALYLCASSTSPIRDGAYEQYFGPGTRLTVT.

This clonotype was found many times. J is TRBJ2-3 and V is TRBV29-1; TRBD2 agrees at 8 bases. Looked up from germline, CDR1 is SQVTM and CDR2 is ANQGSEA. CDR3 length: 17 residues. With 1 base clipped from V and 4 bases from J, the junction kept 13 bases outside the gene matches. CDR3 bases: TGCAGCGTTGAAGGATTGCGGCGGAGCGGGAGTTCAGATACGCAGTATTTT. Protein: CSVEGLRRSGSSDTQYF.

The CDR3 bases are TGCAGTGCCATCCGAGCGTTTACTAGCACAGATACGCAGTATTTT. It encodes CSAIRAFTSTDTQYF. V is TRBV20-1 and J is TRBJ2-3; no clear D gene. V lost 6 bases, J lost 0 bases, and 16 bases lay in between. The CDR3 runs to 15 residues. Germline CDR1 DFQATT, CDR2 SNEGSKA (reference sequence).

The rearrangement links TRBV28 to TRBJ2-5; no clear D. Trimming pared 3 bases from V and 2 bases from J, leaving 10 bases between. Germline-derived CDR1 and CDR2 are MDHEN and SYDVKM. The CDR3 length is 14 residues. The CDR3 region is CASSLVQLQETQYF. CDR3 in DNA: TGTGCCAGCAGTTTGGTCCAGCTACAAGAGACCCAGTACTTC.

This clonotype was recorded once. The chain links TRBV11-2 to TRBJ2-5; 8 nucleotides line up with TRBD1. V was pared by 2 bases and J by 4 bases, with 9 bases of the junction left unmatched. The V gene's germline CDR1 is SGHAT and CDR2 FQNNGV. The CDR3 runs to 16 residues. CDR3 amino acids: CASSLLRAGGAETQYF. The CDR3 DNA reads as TGTGCCAGCAGCTTACTACGAGCAGGGGGCGCAGAGACCCAGTACTTC.

The chain couples TRBV7-2 to TRBJ1-2, with D possibly matching TRBD1 (5 bases). The CDR3 sequence is 15 residues long. Trimming shortened V by 8 bases and J by 5 bases, and 21 bases separated the two germline ends. Germline CDR1 SGHTA, CDR2 FQGNSA. The CDR3 bases are TGTGCCAGCGGCTCTCCCCCCCAGGGCGAGTATGGCTACACCTTC. Protein: CASGSPPQGEYGYTF.

Concerning this clonotype itself: An end of the junction does not agree with germline; a read error may underlie this. The rearrangement links TRBV6-2 or TRBV6-3 to TRBJ2-7, with D uncertain. The better agreement between TRBJ2-4 and the DNA end casts doubt on the J call. This CDR3 spans 14 amino acids. The germline V gene encodes CDR1 MNHEY and CDR2 SVGEGT. Here the CDR3 DNA reads TGCGCCAGCAGTTCAGGCAGGTCCCAAGGCATTCAGTACTTC. Translating gives CASSSGRSQGIQYF.